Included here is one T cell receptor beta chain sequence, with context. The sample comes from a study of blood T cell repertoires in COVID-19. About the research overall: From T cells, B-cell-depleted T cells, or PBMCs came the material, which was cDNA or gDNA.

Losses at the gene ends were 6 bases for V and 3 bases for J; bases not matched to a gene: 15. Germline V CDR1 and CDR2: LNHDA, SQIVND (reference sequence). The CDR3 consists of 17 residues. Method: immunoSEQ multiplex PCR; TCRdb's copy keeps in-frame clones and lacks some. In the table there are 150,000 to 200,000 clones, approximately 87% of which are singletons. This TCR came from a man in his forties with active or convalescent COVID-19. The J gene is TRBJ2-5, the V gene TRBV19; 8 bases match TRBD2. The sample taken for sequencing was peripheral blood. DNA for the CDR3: TGTGCCAGTAGCCCGGTCGGGGGGGGGCCTCAAAAAGAGACCCAGTACTTC. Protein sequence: CASSPVGGGPQKETQYF.